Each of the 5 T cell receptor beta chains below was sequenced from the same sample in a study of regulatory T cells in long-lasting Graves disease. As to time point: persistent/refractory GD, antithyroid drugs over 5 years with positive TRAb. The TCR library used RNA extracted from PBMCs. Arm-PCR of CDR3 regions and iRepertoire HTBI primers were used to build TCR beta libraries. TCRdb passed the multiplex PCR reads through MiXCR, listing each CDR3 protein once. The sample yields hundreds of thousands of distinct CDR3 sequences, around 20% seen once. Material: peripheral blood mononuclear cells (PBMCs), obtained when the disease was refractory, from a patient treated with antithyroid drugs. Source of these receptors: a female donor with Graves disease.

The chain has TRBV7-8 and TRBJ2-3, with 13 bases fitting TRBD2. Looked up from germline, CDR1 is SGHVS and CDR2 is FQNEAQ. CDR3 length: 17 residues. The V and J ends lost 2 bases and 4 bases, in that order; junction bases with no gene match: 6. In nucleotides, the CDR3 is TGTGCCAGCAGCTTATCCCTACTAGCGGGAGGGGCAGATACGCAGTATTTT. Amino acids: CASSLSLLAGGADTQYF.

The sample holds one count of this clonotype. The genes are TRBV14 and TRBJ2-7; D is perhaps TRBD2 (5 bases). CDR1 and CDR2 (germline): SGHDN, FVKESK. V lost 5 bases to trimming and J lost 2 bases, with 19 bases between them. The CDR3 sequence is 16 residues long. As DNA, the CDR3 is TGTGCCAGCAGCGATCAAGGAGGACGCCCGACCTACGAGCAGTACTTC. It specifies CASSDQGGRPTYEQYF.

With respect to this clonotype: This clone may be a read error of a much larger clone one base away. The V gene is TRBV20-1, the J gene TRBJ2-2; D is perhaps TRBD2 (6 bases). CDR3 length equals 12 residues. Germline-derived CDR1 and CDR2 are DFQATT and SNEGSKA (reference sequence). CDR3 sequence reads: CSAKANTGGLFF. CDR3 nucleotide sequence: TGCAGTGCTAAAGCCAACACCGGGGGGCTGTTTTTT.

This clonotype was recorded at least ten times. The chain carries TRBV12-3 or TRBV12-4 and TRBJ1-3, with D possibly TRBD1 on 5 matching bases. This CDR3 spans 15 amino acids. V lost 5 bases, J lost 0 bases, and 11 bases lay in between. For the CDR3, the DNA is TGTGCCAGCAGTCCAGGGCTATCCTCTGGAAACACCATATATTTT. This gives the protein CASSPGLSSGNTIYF.

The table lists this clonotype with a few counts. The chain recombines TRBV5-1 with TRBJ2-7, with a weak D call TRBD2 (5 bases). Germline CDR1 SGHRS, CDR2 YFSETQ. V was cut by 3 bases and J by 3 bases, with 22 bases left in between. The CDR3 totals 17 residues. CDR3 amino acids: CASSSRTGEEYRYEQYF. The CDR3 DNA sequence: TGCGCCAGCAGCTCCAGGACTGGCGAGGAGTATCGCTACGAGCAGTACTTC. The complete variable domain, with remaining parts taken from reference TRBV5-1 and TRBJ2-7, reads KAGVTQTPRYLIKTRGQQVTLSCSPISGHRSVSWYQQTPGQGLQFLFEYFSETQRNKGNFPGRFSGRQFSNSRSEMNVSTLELGDSALYLCASSSRTGEEYRYEQYFGPGTRLTVT.